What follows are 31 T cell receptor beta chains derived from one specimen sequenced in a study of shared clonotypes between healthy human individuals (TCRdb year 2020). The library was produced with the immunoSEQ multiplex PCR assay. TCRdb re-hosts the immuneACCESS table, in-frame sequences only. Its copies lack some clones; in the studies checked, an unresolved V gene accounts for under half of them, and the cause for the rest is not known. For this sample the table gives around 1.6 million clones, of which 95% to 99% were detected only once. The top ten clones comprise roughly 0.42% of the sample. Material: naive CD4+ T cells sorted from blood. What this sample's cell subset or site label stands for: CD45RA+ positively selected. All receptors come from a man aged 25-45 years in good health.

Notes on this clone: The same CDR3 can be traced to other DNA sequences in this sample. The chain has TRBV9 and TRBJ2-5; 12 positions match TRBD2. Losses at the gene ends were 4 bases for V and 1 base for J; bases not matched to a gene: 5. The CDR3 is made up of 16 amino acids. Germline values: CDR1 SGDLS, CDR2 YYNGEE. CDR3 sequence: CASSPRLAGVQETQYF. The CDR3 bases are TGTGCCAGCAGCCCTCGACTAGCGGGAGTCCAAGAGACCCAGTACTTC.

The CDR3 coding sequence is TGCGCCAGCAGCTTGCTGTCAGGGGGCAGCGAGCAGTACTTC. It is translated as CASSLLSGGSEQYF. The gene calls are TRBV5-1 and TRBJ2-7; 8 bases line up with TRBD1. V dropped 1 base and J dropped 6; count of bases not matched to a gene: 6. Germline CDR1 and CDR2: SGHRS and YFSETQ. The CDR3 spans 14 residues.

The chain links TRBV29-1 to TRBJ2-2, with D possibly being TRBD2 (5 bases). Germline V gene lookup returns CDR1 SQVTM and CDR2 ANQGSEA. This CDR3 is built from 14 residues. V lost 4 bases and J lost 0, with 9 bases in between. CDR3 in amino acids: CSVASGANTGELFF. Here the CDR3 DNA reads TGCAGCGTTGCCAGCGGAGCGAACACCGGGGAGCTGTTTTTT.

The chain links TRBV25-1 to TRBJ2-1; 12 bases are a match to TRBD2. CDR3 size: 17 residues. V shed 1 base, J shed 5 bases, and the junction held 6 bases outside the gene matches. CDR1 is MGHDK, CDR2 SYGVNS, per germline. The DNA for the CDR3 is TGTGCCAGCAGTGAATCTGGGACTAGCGGGTTTAACAATGAGCAGTTCTTC. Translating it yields CASSESGTSGFNNEQFF.

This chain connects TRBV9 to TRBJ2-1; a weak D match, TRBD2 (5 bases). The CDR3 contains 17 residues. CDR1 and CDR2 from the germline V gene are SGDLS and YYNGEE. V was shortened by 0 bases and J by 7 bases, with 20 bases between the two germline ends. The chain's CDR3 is CASSVDPLGAILNEQFF. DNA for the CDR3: TGTGCCAGCAGCGTAGATCCACTAGGAGCGATCTTAAATGAGCAGTTCTTC. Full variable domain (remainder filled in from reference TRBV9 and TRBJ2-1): DSGVTQTPKHLITATGQRVTLRCSPRSGDLSVYWYQQSLDQGLQFLIQYYNGEERAKGNILERFSAQQFPDLHSELNLSSLELGDSALYFCASSVDPLGAILNEQFFGPGTRLTVL.

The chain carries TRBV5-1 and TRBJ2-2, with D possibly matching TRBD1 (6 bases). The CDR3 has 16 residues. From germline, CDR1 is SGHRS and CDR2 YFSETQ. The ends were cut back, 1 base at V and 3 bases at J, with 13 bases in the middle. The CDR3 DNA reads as TGCGCCAGCAGCTTGTTAGGGGGTACGGACACCGGGGAGCTGTTTTTT. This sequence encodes CASSLLGGTDTGELFF.

DNA for the CDR3: TGTGCCAGCAGTCTTACAGCTGAGGAGACCCAGTACTTC. This gives the protein CASSLTAEETQYF. The chain carries TRBV6-5 and TRBJ2-5; no firm D call. Germline assignment: CDR1 MNHEY and CDR2 SVGAGI. The CDR3 is made up of 13 amino acids. V lost 5 bases and J 5 bases, leaving 12 bases between the germline ends.

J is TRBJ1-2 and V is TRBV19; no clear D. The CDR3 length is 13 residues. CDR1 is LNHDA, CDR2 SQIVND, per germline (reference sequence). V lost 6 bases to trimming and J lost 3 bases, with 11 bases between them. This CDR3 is CASRLRRDYGYTF. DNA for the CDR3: TGTGCCAGTAGATTGAGACGGGACTATGGCTACACCTTC.

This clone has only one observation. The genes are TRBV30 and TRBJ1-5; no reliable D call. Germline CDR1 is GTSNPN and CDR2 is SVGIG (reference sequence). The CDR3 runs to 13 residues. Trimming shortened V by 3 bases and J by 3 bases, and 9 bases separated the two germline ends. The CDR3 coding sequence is TGTGCCTGGAGGGCGGAAGTCAATCAGCCCCAGCATTTT. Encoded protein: CAWRAEVNQPQHF.

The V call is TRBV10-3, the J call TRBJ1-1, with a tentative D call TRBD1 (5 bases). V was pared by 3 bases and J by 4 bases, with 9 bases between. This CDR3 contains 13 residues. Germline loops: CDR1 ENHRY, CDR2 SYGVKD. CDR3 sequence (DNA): TGTGCCATCAGTGATCAGGGTATCACTGAAGCTTTCTTT. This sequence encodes CAISDQGITEAFF.

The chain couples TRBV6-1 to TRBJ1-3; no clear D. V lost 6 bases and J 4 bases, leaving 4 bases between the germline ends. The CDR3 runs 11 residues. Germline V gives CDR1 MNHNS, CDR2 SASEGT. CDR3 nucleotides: TGTGCCAGCAGGGTCGGAAACACCATATATTTT. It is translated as CASRVGNTIYF.

The DNA for the CDR3 is TGTGCCAGCAGTGAAACGGGGCCGGGAAAAGAAAAACTGTTTTTT. Its protein product is CASSETGPGKEKLFF. The genes are TRBV2 and TRBJ1-4, with a tentative D call TRBD1 (5 bases). The length of the CDR3 is 15 residues. Looked up from germline, CDR1 is SNHLY and CDR2 is FYNNEI. Trimming removed 2 bases at V and 8 bases at J, with 15 bases between. Filled out from reference TRBV2 and TRBJ1-4, the complete variable domain reads EPEVTQTPSHQVTQMGQEVILRCVPISNHLYFYWYRQILGQKVEFLVSFYNNEISEKSEIFDDQFSVERPDGSNFTLKIRSTKLEDSAMYFCASSETGPGKEKLFFGSGTQLSVL.

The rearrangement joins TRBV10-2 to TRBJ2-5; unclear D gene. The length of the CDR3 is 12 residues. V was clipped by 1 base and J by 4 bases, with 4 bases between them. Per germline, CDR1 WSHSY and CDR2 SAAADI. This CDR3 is CASSEFRETQYF. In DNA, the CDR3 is TGCGCCAGCAGTGAGTTTCGAGAGACCCAGTACTTC.

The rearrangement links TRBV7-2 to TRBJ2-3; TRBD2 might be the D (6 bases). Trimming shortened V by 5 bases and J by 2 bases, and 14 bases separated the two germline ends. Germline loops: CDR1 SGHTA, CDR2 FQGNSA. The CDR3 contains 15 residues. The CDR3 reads CASSTRDSITDTQYF. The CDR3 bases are TGTGCCAGCAGCACCCGGGACTCAATCACAGATACGCAGTATTTT.

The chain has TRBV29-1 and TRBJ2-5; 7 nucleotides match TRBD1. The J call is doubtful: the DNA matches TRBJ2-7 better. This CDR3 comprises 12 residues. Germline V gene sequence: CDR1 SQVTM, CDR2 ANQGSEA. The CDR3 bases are TGCAGCTCGGGACAGACCCCTAACGAGCAGTACTTC. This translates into CSSGQTPNEQYF.

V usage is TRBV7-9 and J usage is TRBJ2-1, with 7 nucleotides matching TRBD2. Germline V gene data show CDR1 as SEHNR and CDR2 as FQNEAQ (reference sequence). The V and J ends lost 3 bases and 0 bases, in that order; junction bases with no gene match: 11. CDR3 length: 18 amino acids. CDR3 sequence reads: CASSFYPQGGSSYNEQFF. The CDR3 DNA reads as TGTGCCAGCAGCTTCTACCCTCAGGGCGGGAGCTCCTACAATGAGCAGTTCTTC.

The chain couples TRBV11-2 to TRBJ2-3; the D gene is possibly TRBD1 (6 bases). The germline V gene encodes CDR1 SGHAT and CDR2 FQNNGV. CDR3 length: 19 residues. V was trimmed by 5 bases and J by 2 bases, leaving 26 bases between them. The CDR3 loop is CASSALSGHRLTSTDTQYF. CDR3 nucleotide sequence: TGTGCCAGCAGCGCTCTATCGGGACACCGACTTACCTCCACAGATACGCAGTATTTT.

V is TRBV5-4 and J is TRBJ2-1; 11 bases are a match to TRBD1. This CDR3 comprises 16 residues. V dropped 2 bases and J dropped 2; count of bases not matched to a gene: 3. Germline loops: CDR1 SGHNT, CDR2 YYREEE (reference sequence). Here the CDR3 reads CASSLPGQGAYNEQFF. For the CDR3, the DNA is TGTGCCAGCAGCTTACCGGGACAGGGGGCCTACAATGAGCAGTTCTTC.

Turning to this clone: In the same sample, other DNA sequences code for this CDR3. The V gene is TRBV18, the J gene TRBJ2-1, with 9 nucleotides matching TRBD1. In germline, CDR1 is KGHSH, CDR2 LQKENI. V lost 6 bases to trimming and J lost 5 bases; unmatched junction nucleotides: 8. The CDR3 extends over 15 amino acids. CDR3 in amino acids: CASSPGQGGNNEQFF. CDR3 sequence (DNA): TGTGCCAGCTCGCCGGGACAGGGAGGCAACAATGAGCAGTTCTTC. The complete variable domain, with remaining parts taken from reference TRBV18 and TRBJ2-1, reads NAGVMQNPRHLVRRRGQEARLRCSPMKGHSHVYWYRQLPEEGLKFMVYLQKENIIDESGMPKERFSAEFPKEGPSILRIQQVVRGDSAAYFCASSPGQGGNNEQFFGPGTRLTVL.

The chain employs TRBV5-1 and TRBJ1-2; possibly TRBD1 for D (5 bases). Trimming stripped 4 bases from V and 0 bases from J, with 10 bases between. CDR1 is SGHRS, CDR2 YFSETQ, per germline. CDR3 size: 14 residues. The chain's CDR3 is CASSQTTANYGYTF. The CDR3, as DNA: TGCGCCAGCAGCCAGACGACAGCTAACTATGGCTACACCTTC.

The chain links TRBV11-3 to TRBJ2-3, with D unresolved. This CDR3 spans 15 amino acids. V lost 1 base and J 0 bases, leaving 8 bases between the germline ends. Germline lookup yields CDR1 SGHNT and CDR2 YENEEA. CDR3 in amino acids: CASSLGTASTDTQYF. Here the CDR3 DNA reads TGTGCCAGCAGCTTAGGCACGGCTAGCACAGATACGCAGTATTTT.

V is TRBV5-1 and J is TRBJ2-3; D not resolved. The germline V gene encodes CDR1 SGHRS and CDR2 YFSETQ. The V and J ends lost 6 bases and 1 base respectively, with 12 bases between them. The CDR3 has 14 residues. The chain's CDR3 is CASTTSVRTDTQYF. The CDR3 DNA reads TGCGCCAGCACAACGTCAGTACGCACAGATACGCAGTATTTT.

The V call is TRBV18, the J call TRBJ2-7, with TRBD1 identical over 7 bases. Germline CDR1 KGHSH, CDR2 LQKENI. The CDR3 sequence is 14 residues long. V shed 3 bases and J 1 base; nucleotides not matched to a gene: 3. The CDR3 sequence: CASSPWGQSYEQYF. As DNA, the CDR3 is TGTGCCAGCTCACCCTGGGGACAGTCCTACGAGCAGTACTTC.

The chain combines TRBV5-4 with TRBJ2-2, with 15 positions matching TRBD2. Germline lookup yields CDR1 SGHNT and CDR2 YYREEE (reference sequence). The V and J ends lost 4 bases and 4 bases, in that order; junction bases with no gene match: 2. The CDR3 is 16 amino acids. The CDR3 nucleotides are TGTGCCAGCAGCATGGGACTAGCGGGAGGCACCGGGGAGCTGTTTTTT. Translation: CASSMGLAGGTGELFF.

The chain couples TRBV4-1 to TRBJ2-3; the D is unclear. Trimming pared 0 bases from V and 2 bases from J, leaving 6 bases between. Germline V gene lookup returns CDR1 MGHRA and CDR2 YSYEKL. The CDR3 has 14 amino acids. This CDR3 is CASSQDQTTDTQYF. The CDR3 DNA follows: TGCGCCAGCAGCCAAGATCAGACCACAGATACGCAGTATTTT.

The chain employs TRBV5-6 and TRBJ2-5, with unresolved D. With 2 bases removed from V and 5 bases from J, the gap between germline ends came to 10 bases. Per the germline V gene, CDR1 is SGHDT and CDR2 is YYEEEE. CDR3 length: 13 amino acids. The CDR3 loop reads CASSFNWRETQYF. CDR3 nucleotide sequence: TGTGCCAGCAGCTTTAATTGGCGGGAGACCCAGTACTTC.

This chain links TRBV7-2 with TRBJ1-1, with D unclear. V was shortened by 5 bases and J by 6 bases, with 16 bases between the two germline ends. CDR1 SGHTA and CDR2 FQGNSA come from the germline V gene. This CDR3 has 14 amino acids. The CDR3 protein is CASSPPPELAEAFF. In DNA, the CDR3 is TGTGCCAGCAGCCCGCCGCCTGAGCTGGCTGAAGCTTTCTTT.

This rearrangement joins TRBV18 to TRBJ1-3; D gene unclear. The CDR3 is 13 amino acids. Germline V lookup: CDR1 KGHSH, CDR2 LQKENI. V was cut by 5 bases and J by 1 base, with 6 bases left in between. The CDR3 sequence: CASSGVSGNTIYF. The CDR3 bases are TGTGCCAGCTCAGGCGTTTCTGGAAACACCATATATTTT.

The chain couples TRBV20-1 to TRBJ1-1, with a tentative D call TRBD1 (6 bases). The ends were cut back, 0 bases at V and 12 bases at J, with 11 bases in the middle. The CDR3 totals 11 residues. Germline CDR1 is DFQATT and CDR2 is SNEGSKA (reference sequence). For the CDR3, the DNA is TGCAGTGCTAGAGACCGGGGGCAATCTTTCTTT. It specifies CSARDRGQSFF.

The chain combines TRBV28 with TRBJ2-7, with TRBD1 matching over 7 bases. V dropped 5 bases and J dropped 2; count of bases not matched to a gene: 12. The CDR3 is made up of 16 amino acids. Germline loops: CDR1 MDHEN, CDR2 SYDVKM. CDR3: CASSTFDRAKTYEQYF. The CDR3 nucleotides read TGTGCCAGCAGTACCTTCGACAGGGCGAAGACCTACGAGCAGTACTTC.

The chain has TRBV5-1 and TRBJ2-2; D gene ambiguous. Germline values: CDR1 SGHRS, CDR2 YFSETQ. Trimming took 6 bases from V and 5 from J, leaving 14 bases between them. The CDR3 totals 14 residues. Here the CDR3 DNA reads TGCGCCAGCAACTCCGGGCAGCTTACCGGGGAGCTGTTTTTT. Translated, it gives CASNSGQLTGELFF.